This T cell receptor (beta chain) emerged from a study of cytomegalovirus exposure and HLA in healthy donors. Study summary: When 300 to 400 donors were genotyped, roughly 82% of them were found to fall in the Caucasian-associated ancestry cluster. Study-level points and caveats: Compared with the approximately 680-donor mean, an Asian-associated ancestry cluster reportedly had fewer N-insertions, according to a later analysis. Indistinguishable V segments such as TRBV6-2 and TRBV6-3 were excluded.

Details on this clone: No antigen is known for it.

Primers for the PCR totalled 60 Vbeta and 13 Jbeta. Method: immunoSEQ multiplex PCR; TCRdb's copy keeps in-frame clones and lacks some. Among about 130,000 clones, 80% were seen once, and the ten largest hold 1%. V lost 2 bases, J lost 7 bases, and 5 bases stayed unmatched. The CDR3 consists of 16 residues. Germline lookup yields CDR1 SGHVS and CDR2 FNYEAQ. This TCR was recovered from a man aged 40-49 years in good health and CMV-seronegative. This chain connects TRBV7-6 to TRBJ2-2; 12 bases agree with TRBD1. The sequencing input was PBMCs. CDR3 amino acids: CASSLFGTGGFGELFF. The DNA for the CDR3 is TGTGCCAGCAGCTTATTTGGGACAGGGGGCTTCGGGGAGCTGTTTTTT.